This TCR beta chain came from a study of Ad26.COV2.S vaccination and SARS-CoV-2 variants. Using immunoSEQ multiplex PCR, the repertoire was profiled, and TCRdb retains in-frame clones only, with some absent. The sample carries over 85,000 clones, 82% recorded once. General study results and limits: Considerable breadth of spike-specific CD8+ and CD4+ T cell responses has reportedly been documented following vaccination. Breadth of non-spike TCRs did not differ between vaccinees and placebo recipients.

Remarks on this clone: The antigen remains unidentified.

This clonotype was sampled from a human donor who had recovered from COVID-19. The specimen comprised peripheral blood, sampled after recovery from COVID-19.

CDR3 protein: CASSPARIGAYEQYF. The CDR3 DNA reads as TGTGCCAGCAGCCCCGCCAGGATAGGGGCCTACGAGCAGTACTTC. The chain is built from TRBV14 and TRBJ2-7; weak D call: TRBD1 (5 bases). Germline assignment: CDR1 SGHDN and CDR2 FVKESK. Trimming took off 4 bases at V and 2 bases at J, with 15 bases between the two ends. This CDR3 contains 15 residues.